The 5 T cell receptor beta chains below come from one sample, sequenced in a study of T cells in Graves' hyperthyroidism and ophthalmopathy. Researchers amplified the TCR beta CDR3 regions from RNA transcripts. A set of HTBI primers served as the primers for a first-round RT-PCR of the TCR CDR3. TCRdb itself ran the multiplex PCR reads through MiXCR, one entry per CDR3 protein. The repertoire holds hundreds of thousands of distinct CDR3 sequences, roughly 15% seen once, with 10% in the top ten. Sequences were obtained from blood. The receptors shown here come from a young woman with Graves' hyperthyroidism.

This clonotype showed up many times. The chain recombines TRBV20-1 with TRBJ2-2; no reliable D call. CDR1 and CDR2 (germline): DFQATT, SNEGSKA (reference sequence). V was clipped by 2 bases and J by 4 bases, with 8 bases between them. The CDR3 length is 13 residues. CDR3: CSARNQLTGELFF. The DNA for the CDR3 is TGCAGTGCTAGAAATCAGCTCACCGGGGAGCTGTTTTTT.

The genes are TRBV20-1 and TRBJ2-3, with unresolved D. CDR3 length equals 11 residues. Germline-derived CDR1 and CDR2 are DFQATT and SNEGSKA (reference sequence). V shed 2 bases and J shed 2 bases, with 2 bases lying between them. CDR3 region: CSARFTDTQYF. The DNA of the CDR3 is TGCAGTGCTAGATTCACAGATACGCAGTATTTT.

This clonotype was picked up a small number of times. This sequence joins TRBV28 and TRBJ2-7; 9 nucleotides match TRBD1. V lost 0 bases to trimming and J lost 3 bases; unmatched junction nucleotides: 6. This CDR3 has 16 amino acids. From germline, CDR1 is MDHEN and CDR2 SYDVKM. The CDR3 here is CASSLWTGGKDYEQYF. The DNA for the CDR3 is TGTGCCAGCAGTTTATGGACAGGGGGAAAAGACTACGAGCAGTACTTC. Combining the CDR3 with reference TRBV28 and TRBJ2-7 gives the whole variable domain DVKVTQSSRYLVKRTGEKVFLECVQDMDHENMFWYRQDPGLGLRLIYFSYDVKMKEKGDIPEGYSVSREKKERFSLILESASTNQTSMYLCASSLWTGGKDYEQYFGPGTRLTVT.

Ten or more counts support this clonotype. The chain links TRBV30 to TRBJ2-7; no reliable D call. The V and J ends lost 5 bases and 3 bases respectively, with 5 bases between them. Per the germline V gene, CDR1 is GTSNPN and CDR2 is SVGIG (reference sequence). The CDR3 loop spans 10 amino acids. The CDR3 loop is CAWGIYEQYF. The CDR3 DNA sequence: TGTGCCTGGGGGATCTACGAGCAGTACTTC.

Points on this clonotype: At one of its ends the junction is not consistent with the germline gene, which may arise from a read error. For the CDR3, the DNA is TGTGCCGGCTCACCAGTAGCGGGACCTCTCAATGAGCAGTTCTTC. This translates into CAGSPVAGPLNEQFF. The gene calls are TRBV18 and TRBJ2-1; 8 bases are a match to TRBD2. Germline V gene sequence: CDR1 KGHSH, CDR2 LQKENI. CDR3 length: 15 residues.